These 32 T cell receptor beta chains were sequenced from one sample in a study of T cell responses to AZD1222 COVID-19 vaccine. Libraries were prepared by immunoSEQ multiplex PCR; TCRdb keeps only in-frame clonotypes and omits some of them. The repertoire has tens of thousands of clones, about 74% of them found once; the top ten carry more than 3%. The material sequenced was peripheral blood, taken 28 days after the second AZD1222 dose. The receptors stem from an adult who received the AZD1222 COVID-19 vaccine.

The J gene is TRBJ2-1, the V gene TRBV7-2, with TRBD2 matching over 9 bases. V was pared by 1 base and J by 6 bases, with 7 bases of the junction left unmatched. The CDR3 loop spans 16 amino acids. The germline V gene has CDR1 SGHTA and CDR2 FQGNSA. This chain's CDR3 is CASSLEGSGGVNEQFF. CDR3 nucleotides: TGTGCCAGCAGCTTAGAAGGTAGCGGGGGCGTCAATGAGCAGTTCTTC.

The J gene is TRBJ1-3, the V gene TRBV28; TRBD1 agrees at 7 bases. The J segment lost 3 bases and the V segment lost 2 bases, leaving 10 bases of the junction unmatched. In germline, CDR1 is MDHEN, CDR2 SYDVKM. This CDR3 has 17 residues. CDR3 sequence: CASSLRAGQLIGNTIYF. Here the CDR3 DNA reads TGTGCCAGCAGTTTAAGAGCGGGACAGCTAATTGGAAACACCATATATTTT.

The J gene is TRBJ1-1, the V gene TRBV19, with 8 bases matching TRBD1. The CDR3 length is 14 residues. Germline V CDR1 and CDR2: LNHDA, SQIVND (reference sequence). Unmatched junction bases numbered 8, after V lost 6 bases and J lost 5 bases. The CDR3 bases are TGTGCCAGTAGATTTCAGGGGGCCCGGACTGAAGCTTTCTTT. The encoded protein is CASRFQGARTEAFF.

The gene calls are TRBV19 and TRBJ1-6; D possibly corresponds to TRBD1 (5 bases). Trimming took off 6 bases at V and 5 bases at J, with 14 bases between the two ends. This CDR3 is built from 15 residues. CDR1 is LNHDA, CDR2 SQIVND, per germline (reference sequence). The CDR3 is CASSPGLLDNSPLHF. CDR3 DNA sequence: TGTGCCAGTAGCCCAGGGTTATTGGATAATTCACCCCTCCACTTT.

This clone was detected once. V gene TRBV6-5 combines with J gene TRBJ1-1; D ambiguous. V lost 6 bases and J lost 0, with 8 bases in between. The germline CDR1 and CDR2 sequences are MNHEY and SVGAGI. The CDR3 runs to 13 residues. The CDR3 protein is CASSGSLNTEAFF. Written as DNA, the CDR3 is TGTGCCAGCAGCGGCAGTTTGAACACTGAAGCTTTCTTT.

V and J are TRBV2 and TRBJ1-5, with 9 bases fitting TRBD1. Germline V gene data show CDR1 as SNHLY and CDR2 as FYNNEI. J was trimmed by 4 bases and V by 7 bases; bases with no gene match: 5. The CDR3 is 14 residues long. The CDR3 loop is CASTGTGPNQPQHF. CDR3 nucleotides: TGTGCCAGCACCGGGACAGGGCCAAATCAGCCCCAGCATTTT. Supplemented by reference TRBV2 and TRBJ1-5, the full variable domain reads EPEVTQTPSHQVTQMGQEVILRCVPISNHLYFYWYRQILGQKVEFLVSFYNNEISEKSEIFDDQFSVERPDGSNFTLKIRSTKLEDSAMYFCASTGTGPNQPQHFGDGTRLSIL.

V gene TRBV5-1 combines with J gene TRBJ2-5; D unresolved. Trimming cost V 1 base and J 5 bases, with 15 bases left between them. Germline V gene sequence: CDR1 SGHRS, CDR2 YFSETQ. The CDR3 spans 15 residues. The CDR3 DNA sequence: TGCGCCAGCAGCTTGAGGGCGGCACTTCAGGAGACCCAGTACTTC. It encodes CASSLRAALQETQYF.

The genes are TRBV9 and TRBJ1-2; a weak D match, TRBD1 (5 bases). The V gene's germline CDR1 is SGDLS and CDR2 YYNGEE. The CDR3 has 15 amino acids. V shed 2 bases and J shed 2 bases, with 13 bases lying between them. This chain's CDR3 is CASSVQGVLNYGYTF. CDR3 DNA: TGTGCCAGCAGCGTCCAGGGAGTCCTGAACTATGGCTACACCTTC.

This chain joins TRBV28 and TRBJ1-2; D possibly corresponds to TRBD1 (6 bases). Trimming pared 5 bases from V and 3 bases from J, leaving 16 bases between. The CDR3 contains 15 residues. In germline, CDR1 is MDHEN, CDR2 SYDVKM. DNA of the CDR3: TGTGCCAGCAGTGCTGCAGGGGCGCGGGACTATGGCTACACCTTC. Encoded protein: CASSAAGARDYGYTF.

The V and J genes are TRBV6-5 and TRBJ2-7, with 7 bases fitting TRBD2. The CDR3 length is 13 residues. Germline CDR1 and CDR2: MNHEY and SVGAGI. Germline trimming cut 6 bases from V and 2 bases from J; bases unmatched to any gene: 4. The CDR3 coding sequence is TGTGCCAGCAGCGAGCGGGGACCCTACGAGCAGTACTTC. Amino acid sequence: CASSERGPYEQYF.

This rearrangement joins TRBV6-5 to TRBJ2-1, with unresolved D. With 8 bases removed from V and 10 bases from J, the gap between germline ends came to 12 bases. Germline CDR1 reads MNHEY; CDR2 reads SVGAGI. The CDR3 spans 11 residues. CDR3 sequence (DNA): TGTGCCAGCCACAGTCTCATGGAGCAGTTCTTC. Translating it yields CASHSLMEQFF.

This clone has only a few counts. The CDR3 loop reads CASSLVSSEAFF. CDR3 nucleotide sequence: TGTGCCAGCAGCTTAGTTTCGTCTGAAGCTTTCTTT. The chain recombines TRBV7-9 with TRBJ1-1, with D uncertain. The germline V gene has CDR1 SEHNR and CDR2 FQNEAQ (reference sequence). CDR3 length equals 12 residues. Between the trimmed V and J ends, which lost 1 base and 6 bases, there was a span of 6 bases.

The chain joins TRBV12-3 or TRBV12-4 to TRBJ1-2; 8 nucleotides line up with TRBD1. Trimming took 6 bases from V and 6 from J; bases not matched to a gene: 3. The CDR3 totals 12 residues. CDR3 coding DNA: TGTGCCAGCAGCTGGACAGGGCATGGCTACACCTTC. This encodes CASSWTGHGYTF.

The genes are TRBV19 and TRBJ2-1; tentative D call: TRBD2 (6 bases). The CDR3 spans 16 residues. Germline CDR1 reads LNHDA; CDR2 reads SQIVND (reference sequence). Trimming left V 3 bases short and J 5 bases short, with 17 bases between. The CDR3 DNA reads as TGTGCCAGTAGTATCGGGGCCGGGACTGCTAACAATGAGCAGTTCTTC. It codes for CASSIGAGTANNEQFF.

This clone was detected only once. The chain has TRBV10-3 and TRBJ1-5; 7 bases fit TRBD1. Germline values: CDR1 ENHRY, CDR2 SYGVKD. The V segment lost 6 bases and the J segment 7 bases; nucleotides outside the gene matches: 6. The CDR3 has 13 amino acids. CDR3 region: CAIRSGGEQPQHF. CDR3 DNA: TGTGCCATCAGATCAGGGGGTGAACAGCCCCAGCATTTT.

The rearrangement joins TRBV5-1 to TRBJ1-4; D possibly corresponds to TRBD1 (6 bases). Germline V gene data show CDR1 as SGHRS and CDR2 as YFSETQ. This CDR3 has 14 residues. The germline V and J ends were trimmed by 4 bases and 7 bases, with 14 bases remaining between them. The CDR3 region has the DNA TGCGCCAGCAGCCCACCCGGGACAAGTGAAAAACTGTTTTTT. Translated: CASSPPGTSEKLFF.

This clone came up a few times. The V call is TRBV6-5, the J call TRBJ2-7, with D tentatively TRBD1 (6 bases). This CDR3 spans 14 amino acids. Per the germline V gene, CDR1 is MNHEY and CDR2 is SVGAGI. The V end lost 8 bases, the J end lost 2 bases, and 16 bases lay between the germline ends. The CDR3 coding sequence is TGTGCCAGCCTGAATTCCAACAGGGCCTACGAGCAGTACTTC. It specifies CASLNSNRAYEQYF.

This clone was recorded a few times. This chain links TRBV6-5 with TRBJ1-2, with TRBD1 matching 9 bases. This CDR3 is built from 15 residues. Germline V lookup: CDR1 MNHEY, CDR2 SVGAGI. The V segment lost 2 bases and the J segment 2 bases; nucleotides outside the gene matches: 3. The DNA of the CDR3 is TGTGCCAGCAGTTACGGTGGGACAGGGAACTATGGCTACACCTTC. This encodes CASSYGGTGNYGYTF.

J is TRBJ2-1 and V is TRBV10-3; D call uncertain. The CDR3 totals 13 residues. Trimming pared 3 bases from V and 7 bases from J, leaving 10 bases between. Per the germline V gene, CDR1 is ENHRY and CDR2 is SYGVKD. CDR3: CAISEVGHNEQFF. DNA of the CDR3: TGTGCCATCAGTGAAGTCGGGCATAATGAGCAGTTCTTC.

Here the CDR3 DNA reads TGTGCCAGCAGTGGACTAGCCGCAGATACGCAGTATTTT. It translates to CASSGLAADTQYF. V is TRBV7-9 and J is TRBJ2-3, with 8 bases that match TRBD2. V lost 6 bases, J lost 4 bases, and 3 bases stayed unmatched. CDR3 length: 13 residues. Germline CDR1 SEHNR, CDR2 FQNEAQ (reference sequence).

V and J are TRBV2 and TRBJ1-3, with 7 bases fitting TRBD1. This CDR3 comprises 16 residues. The junction had 4 bases not matched to a gene; V was cut back by 2 bases and J by 0 bases. The germline CDR1 and CDR2 sequences are SNHLY and FYNNEI. The DNA for the CDR3 is TGTGCCAGCAGTGAAAGCCGGACAGGCTCTGGAAACACCATATATTTT. The encoded protein is CASSESRTGSGNTIYF.

This clone occurred a few times. This sequence joins TRBV6-5 and TRBJ1-1; D call uncertain. The V end lost 0 bases, the J end lost 1 base, and 12 bases lay between the germline ends. Germline assignment: CDR1 MNHEY and CDR2 SVGAGI. The CDR3 spans 16 residues. The DNA for the CDR3 is TGTGCCAGCAGTTACTCCTACCGGTTGGCGAACACTGAAGCTTTCTTT. Its translation is CASSYSYRLANTEAFF.

V usage is TRBV5-4 and J usage is TRBJ2-1; D not resolved. CDR3 length equals 13 residues. Germline CDR1 SGHNT, CDR2 YYREEE (reference sequence). The V gene lost 5 bases and the J gene lost 0 bases, with 6 bases spanning the gap. CDR3 region: CASRKDSYNEQFF. CDR3 DNA sequence: TGTGCCAGCAGAAAGGACTCCTACAATGAGCAGTTCTTC.

The chain recombines TRBV11-2 with TRBJ2-7; unclear D gene. Germline-derived CDR1 and CDR2 are SGHAT and FQNNGV. Trimming pared 9 bases from V and 5 bases from J, leaving 14 bases between. CDR3 length: 12 amino acids. CDR3 amino acids: CASRPLGHEQYF. CDR3 nucleotides: TGTGCCAGTCGTCCCCTCGGCCACGAGCAGTACTTC.

The rearrangement uses TRBV11-2 and TRBJ1-5; 7 bases map to TRBD1. The CDR3 is 15 amino acids. Trimming removed 1 base from V and 7 bases from J; junction bases left unmatched: 7. Germline CDR1 is SGHAT and CDR2 is FQNNGV. The CDR3 protein is CASSLGGQVGQPQHF. In nucleotides, the CDR3 is TGTGCCAGCAGCTTAGGAGGACAGGTGGGGCAGCCCCAGCATTTT.

The chain links TRBV6-5 to TRBJ2-1, with 7 bases that match TRBD2. This CDR3 contains 15 residues. Germline-derived CDR1 and CDR2 are MNHEY and SVGAGI. Trimming removed 5 bases from V and 7 bases from J; junction bases left unmatched: 11. The CDR3 DNA reads TGTGCCAGCAGTCCCGGGAGGTCGGGGGAAAATGAGCAGTTCTTC. Its translation: CASSPGRSGENEQFF.

A few counts support this clone. The rearrangement uses TRBV9 and TRBJ2-3, with 11 bases matching TRBD2. The J segment lost 0 bases and the V segment lost 4 bases, leaving 7 bases of the junction unmatched. This CDR3 spans 17 amino acids. Germline V gives CDR1 SGDLS, CDR2 YYNGEE. The CDR3 here is CASSPRVAGGSTDTQYF. The CDR3 bases are TGTGCCAGCAGCCCGCGGGTAGCGGGGGGGAGCACAGATACGCAGTATTTT.

V and J are TRBV5-6 and TRBJ2-1; 10 positions match TRBD2. This CDR3 comprises 16 residues. With 1 base clipped from V and 8 bases from J, the junction kept 9 bases outside the gene matches. The germline V gene has CDR1 SGHDT and CDR2 YYEEEE. The CDR3 DNA follows: TGTGCCAGCAGCTTGTTCGCCCAGCGGGGGGGCCATGAGCAGTTCTTC. Translation: CASSLFAQRGGHEQFF.

The chain is built from TRBV2 and TRBJ1-2, with D unclear. CDR3 size: 11 residues. The V end was cut by 5 bases, the J end by 2 bases, with 3 bases between. Per germline, CDR1 SNHLY and CDR2 FYNNEI. CDR3 DNA: TGTGCCAGCAGTCGAAACTATGGCTACACCTTC. Translation: CASSRNYGYTF.

The table lists this clone with a count of one. V and J are TRBV27 and TRBJ2-1; D is ambiguous. V was pared by 2 bases and J by 14 bases, with 16 bases between. Germline lookup yields CDR1 MNHEY and CDR2 SMNVEV (reference sequence). The CDR3 loop spans 13 amino acids. For the CDR3, the DNA is TGTGCCAGCAGTTTAAACCGCGGAACAAAAAAGTTCTTC. This gives the protein CASSLNRGTKKFF.

The J gene is TRBJ1-1, the V gene TRBV3-1 (or the pseudogene TRBV3-2); TRBD1 matches 10 bases. Per germline, CDR1 LGHDT and CDR2 YNNKEL (reference sequence). This CDR3 is 15 amino acids long. With 1 base clipped from V and 6 bases from J, the junction kept 5 bases outside the gene matches. This CDR3 reads CASSQGGQGRAEAFF. CDR3 nucleotide sequence: TGTGCCAGCAGCCAAGGGGGACAGGGGAGAGCTGAAGCTTTCTTT.

Comment on this clone: The same CDR3 also results from other DNA sequences found in this sample. The chain has TRBV2 and TRBJ1-1; the match to TRBD1 covers 7 bases. V shed 6 bases and J 3 bases; nucleotides not matched to a gene: 1. The CDR3 spans 12 residues. CDR1 is SNHLY, CDR2 FYNNEI, per germline. CDR3: CASRGTDTEAFF. DNA for the CDR3: TGTGCCAGCAGGGGGACAGACACTGAAGCTTTCTTT. Drawing the rest from reference TRBV2 and TRBJ1-1, the complete variable domain is EPEVTQTPSHQVTQMGQEVILRCVPISNHLYFYWYRQILGQKVEFLVSFYNNEISEKSEIFDDQFSVERPDGSNFTLKIRSTKLEDSAMYFCASRGTDTEAFFGQGTRLTVV.